This entry describes one TCR beta chain. Its target is unknown. Sequenced by immunoSEQ multiplex PCR; TCRdb stores in-frame clones only, minus some. The sample has some 60,000 clones, under 85% seen once. The data stem from a study of a mutant IDH1 vaccine in newly diagnosed glioma. Study overall: Patients got their first vaccination 4-6 weeks after radiotherapy alone, or with temozolomide cycles. Participants attended visit V12, the safety follow-up, at week 35, and then attended visit V13 at week 47.

The CDR3 totals 15 residues. Deletions cut 5 bases from V and 1 base from J, with 15 bases between. Germline V gene lookup returns CDR1 SGHRS and CDR2 YFSETQ. The time point denotes: week 47, end of study. Every vaccine dose comprised 300 ug of mutant IDH1 20-mer peptide plus topical imiquimod. Administration of eight vaccinations to patients took place in weeks 1, 3, 5, 7, 11, 15, 19, 23. The sequences come from PBMCs, collected from a glioma patient whose treatment included an IDH1 peptide vaccine. The chain has TRBV5-1 and TRBJ1-1; tentative D call: TRBD1 (5 bases). The clonotype was recovered from a woman in her forties or fifties with glioma. In nucleotides, the CDR3 is TGCGCCAGCAGGGAGTCAGGGCACCGGAACACTGAAGCTTTCTTT. It encodes CASRESGHRNTEAFF.